These 19 T cell receptor beta chains were sequenced from one sample in a study of yellow fever vaccine responses in identical twins. TCRdb analysed the RT-PCR reads with MiXCR anew, one entry per CDR3 protein. The data hold approximately 18,000 distinct CDR3 sequences, with less than 70% observed a single time. The material sequenced was T cells from blood (PBMCs), unsorted or a sorted subset (not recorded which), taken before or after yellow fever vaccination (not recorded which). The receptors come from a woman younger than 30 who received the yellow fever vaccine.

This clonotype was counted a few times. The V and J genes are TRBV11-3 and TRBJ2-3, with 12 positions matching TRBD2. Germline V lookup: CDR1 SGHNT, CDR2 YENEEA. J was trimmed by 4 bases and V by 1 base; bases with no gene match: 9. The CDR3 sequence is 18 residues long. Here the CDR3 reads CASSLGVQTSGSPDTQYF. As DNA, the CDR3 is TGTGCCAGCAGCTTAGGGGTGCAGACTAGCGGGAGTCCAGATACGCAGTATTTT.

This clonotype was found a few times. J is TRBJ1-1 and V is TRBV7-6; D not resolved. The germline CDR1 and CDR2 sequences are SGHVS and FNYEAQ. Trimming took 5 bases from V and 0 from J, leaving 10 bases between them. CDR3 length: 14 amino acids. CDR3 nucleotides: TGTGCCAGCAGCCCTCAAACCCTGAACACTGAAGCTTTCTTT. Protein: CASSPQTLNTEAFF.

J is TRBJ2-3 and V is TRBV29-1; D is ambiguous. Trimming pared 0 bases from V and 1 base from J, leaving 14 bases between. Germline assignment: CDR1 SQVTM and CDR2 ANQGSEA. The CDR3 is 16 amino acids. The CDR3 here is CSVEDRWTAGTDTQYF. For the CDR3, the DNA is TGCAGCGTTGAAGATCGGTGGACGGCGGGCACAGATACGCAGTATTTT.

CDR3 bases: TGTGCCAGCAGCTCCCGGGACAGGGGTTACGAGCAGTACGTC. This sequence encodes CASSSRDRGYEQYV. The gene calls are TRBV11-2 and TRBJ2-7; 10 nucleotides align to TRBD1. The germline CDR1 and CDR2 sequences are SGHAT and FQNNGV. This CDR3 is built from 14 residues. V dropped 4 bases and J dropped 4; count of bases not matched to a gene: 4.

V and J are TRBV5-1 and TRBJ1-6; tentative D call: TRBD1 (6 bases). The CDR3 covers 16 residues. The germline gives CDR1 SGHRS, CDR2 YFSETQ. V shed 0 bases and J shed 8 bases, with 15 bases lying between them. This chain's CDR3 is CASSLGGTSLHSPLHF. DNA for the CDR3: TGCGCCAGCAGCTTGGGCGGGACATCGCTGCATTCACCCCTCCACTTT.

V gene TRBV7-9 combines with J gene TRBJ1-2, with D perhaps TRBD1 (5 bases). The CDR3 is made up of 15 amino acids. V was cut by 2 bases and J by 2 bases, with 12 bases left in between. Germline values: CDR1 SEHNR, CDR2 FQNEAQ (reference sequence). The CDR3, as DNA: TGTGCCAGCAGCTTACAGGGTGGAAAGAACTATGGCTACACCTTC. This codes for CASSLQGGKNYGYTF.

The chain links TRBV20-1 to TRBJ1-2; TRBD1 is a possible D gene (6 bases). The V gene's germline CDR1 is DFQATT and CDR2 SNEGSKA (reference sequence). Trimming removed 5 bases from V and 8 bases from J, with 12 bases in between. The CDR3 totals 11 residues. DNA for the CDR3: TGCAGTGCTGGACAGCCCGAAGGCTACACCTTC. The encoded protein is CSAGQPEGYTF.

The chain links TRBV2 to TRBJ2-3; 8 nucleotides match TRBD2. The V gene's germline CDR1 is SNHLY and CDR2 FYNNEI. V was pared by 4 bases and J by 3 bases, with 3 bases of the junction left unmatched. This CDR3 contains 14 residues. CDR3 in DNA: TGTGCCAGCAGTGCGGCGGGAGGTACAGATACGCAGTATTTT. Residues: CASSAAGGTDTQYF.

The genes are TRBV10-2 and TRBJ1-6, with TRBD1 matching 7 bases. V lost 8 bases to trimming and J lost 9 bases; unmatched junction nucleotides: 7. Per the germline V gene, CDR1 is WSHSY and CDR2 is SAAADI. The CDR3 is made up of 13 amino acids. CDR3 bases: TGCGCCAGCTTCGGACAGGCCGGTTCACCCCTCCACTTT. Its translation is CASFGQAGSPLHF.

This clonotype showed up just a few times. V and J are TRBV2 and TRBJ2-1; 10 bases fit TRBD2. The V gene end was trimmed by 1 base and the J gene end by 8 bases; junction bases not matched to a gene: 5. CDR3 length: 15 amino acids. CDR1 and CDR2 from the germline V gene are SNHLY and FYNNEI. The CDR3 sequence is CASSEEASGGDEQFF. CDR3 DNA sequence: TGTGCCAGCAGTGAAGAGGCTAGCGGGGGTGATGAGCAGTTCTTC.

This clonotype was seen a handful of times. The chain links TRBV29-1 to TRBJ1-2; no firm D call. Trimming took 4 bases from V and 2 from J, leaving 8 bases between them. Germline-derived CDR1 and CDR2 are SQVTM and ANQGSEA. This CDR3 has 12 residues. Here the CDR3 reads CSVAQANYGYTF. CDR3 nucleotide sequence: TGCAGCGTTGCTCAGGCAAACTATGGCTACACCTTC.

CDR3 coding DNA: TGTGCCAGCAGCCGACTTAATATGAGGGAGGAGCAGTTCTTC. Protein sequence: CASSRLNMREEQFF. The genes are TRBV7-9 and TRBJ2-1; D may be TRBD2 (5 bases). Germline V CDR1 and CDR2: SEHNR, FQNEAQ (reference sequence). The CDR3 has 14 amino acids. V lost 5 bases and J 10 bases, leaving 18 bases between the germline ends. The variable domain in full, completed from reference TRBV7-9 and TRBJ2-1, reads DTGVSQNPRHKITKRGQNVTFRCDPISEHNRLYWYRQTLGQGPEFLTYFQNEAQLEKSRLLSDRFSAERPKGSFSTLEIQRTEQGDSAMYLCASSRLNMREEQFFGPGTRLTVL.

The rearrangement links TRBV9 to TRBJ2-2; D is uncertain. CDR1 and CDR2 from the germline V gene are SGDLS and YYNGEE. V was cut by 3 bases and J by 6 bases, with 9 bases left in between. The CDR3 covers 13 residues. CDR3 in DNA: TGTGCCAGCAGCGAATTTGGTGCCGGGGAGCTGTTTTTT. It translates to CASSEFGAGELFF. The entire variable domain, with the rest obtained from reference TRBV9 and TRBJ2-2, is as follows: DSGVTQTPKHLITATGQRVTLRCSPRSGDLSVYWYQQSLDQGLQFLIQYYNGEERAKGNILERFSAQQFPDLHSELNLSSLELGDSALYFCASSEFGAGELFFGEGSRLTVL.

The gene calls are TRBV13 and TRBJ2-2, with 9 positions matching TRBD2. The CDR3 covers 15 residues. After removal of 11 bases from V and 5 bases from J, the junction contained 12 bases not matched to a gene. The V gene's germline CDR1 is PRHDT and CDR2 FYEKMQ (reference sequence). CDR3 coding DNA: TGTGCCGGCCGATGGGGTAGCGGGAGTACCGGGGAGCTGTTTTTT. Translation: CAGRWGSGSTGELFF.

The chain recombines TRBV13 with TRBJ2-5; D not resolved. The germline CDR1 and CDR2 sequences are PRHDT and FYEKMQ (reference sequence). With 7 bases removed from V and 3 bases from J, the gap between germline ends came to 15 bases. CDR3 length: 14 residues. This CDR3 reads CASTSYSSKETQYF. The CDR3 DNA is TGTGCCAGCACGTCCTATTCTTCCAAAGAGACCCAGTACTTC.

The chain joins TRBV29-1 to TRBJ2-7; D may be TRBD1 or TRBD2 (5 bases each). The germline gives CDR1 SQVTM, CDR2 ANQGSEA. V was clipped by 4 bases and J by 3 bases, with 13 bases between them. The CDR3 runs 13 residues. CDR3 protein: CSVAREGNYEQYF. In DNA, the CDR3 is TGCAGCGTTGCCCGTGAGGGGAACTACGAGCAGTACTTC.

The sample holds a few counts of this clonotype. The DNA of the CDR3 is TGCACCAGCAGCCAAGCTTGGCGGGGACAGTCATATGGCTACACCTTC. Protein sequence: CTSSQAWRGQSYGYTF. The genes are TRBV1 and TRBJ1-2; the table assigns TRBD1, which was not confirmed against the DNA. TRBV1 is reported as a pseudogene. The CDR3 is made up of 16 amino acids.

This sequence joins TRBV2 and TRBJ2-1; D possibly corresponds to TRBD2 (5 bases). The CDR3 loop spans 15 amino acids. V was shortened by 3 bases and J by 6 bases, with 15 bases between the two germline ends. The germline CDR1 and CDR2 sequences are SNHLY and FYNNEI. The CDR3 nucleotides are TGTGCCAGCAGTGATAGACCGGGAATGAGCAATGAGCAGTTCTTC. The encoded protein is CASSDRPGMSNEQFF.

This clonotype was seen a few times. The chain uses TRBV20-1 and TRBJ2-5, with a tentative D call TRBD2 (5 bases). The V gene's germline CDR1 is DFQATT and CDR2 SNEGSKA (reference sequence). The CDR3 runs 11 residues. The CDR3 reads CTAGGPGAQYF. The CDR3 DNA reads TGCACCGCTGGAGGCCCCGGGGCCCAGTACTTC.